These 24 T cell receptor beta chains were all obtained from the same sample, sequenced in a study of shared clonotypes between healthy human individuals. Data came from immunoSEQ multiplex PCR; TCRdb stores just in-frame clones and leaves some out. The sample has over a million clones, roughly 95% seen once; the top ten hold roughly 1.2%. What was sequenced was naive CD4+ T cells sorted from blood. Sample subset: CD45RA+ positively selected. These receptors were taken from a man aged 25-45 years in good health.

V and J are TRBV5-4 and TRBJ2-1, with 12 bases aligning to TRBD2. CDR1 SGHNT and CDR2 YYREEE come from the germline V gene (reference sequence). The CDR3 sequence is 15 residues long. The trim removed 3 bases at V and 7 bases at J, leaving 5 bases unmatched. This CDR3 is CASSSRTSGVNEQFF. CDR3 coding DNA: TGTGCCAGCAGCTCCCGGACTAGCGGGGTAAATGAGCAGTTCTTC.

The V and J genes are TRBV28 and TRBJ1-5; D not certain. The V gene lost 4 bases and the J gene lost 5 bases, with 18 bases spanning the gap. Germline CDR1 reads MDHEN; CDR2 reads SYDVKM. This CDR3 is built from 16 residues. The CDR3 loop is CASSSFAGQPHQPQHF. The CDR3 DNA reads TGTGCCAGCAGTTCTTTCGCTGGGCAGCCCCATCAGCCCCAGCATTTT.

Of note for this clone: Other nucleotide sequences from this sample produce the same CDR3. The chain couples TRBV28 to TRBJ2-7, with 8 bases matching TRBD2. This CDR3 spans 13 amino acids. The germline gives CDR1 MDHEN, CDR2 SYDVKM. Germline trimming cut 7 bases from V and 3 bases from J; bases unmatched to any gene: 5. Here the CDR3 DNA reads TGTGCCAGCACAACCGGGACTAGCTACGAGCAGTACTTC. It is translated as CASTTGTSYEQYF. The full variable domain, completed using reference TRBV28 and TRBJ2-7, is DVKVTQSSRYLVKRTGEKVFLECVQDMDHENMFWYRQDPGLGLRLIYFSYDVKMKEKGDIPEGYSVSREKKERFSLILESASTNQTSMYLCASTTGTSYEQYFGPGTRLTVT.

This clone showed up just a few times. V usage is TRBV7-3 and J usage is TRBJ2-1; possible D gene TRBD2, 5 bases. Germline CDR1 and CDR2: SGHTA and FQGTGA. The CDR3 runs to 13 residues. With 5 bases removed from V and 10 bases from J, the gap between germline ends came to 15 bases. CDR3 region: CASSPGLGSEQFF. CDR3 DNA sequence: TGTGCCAGCAGCCCTGGACTGGGCTCGGAGCAGTTCTTC.

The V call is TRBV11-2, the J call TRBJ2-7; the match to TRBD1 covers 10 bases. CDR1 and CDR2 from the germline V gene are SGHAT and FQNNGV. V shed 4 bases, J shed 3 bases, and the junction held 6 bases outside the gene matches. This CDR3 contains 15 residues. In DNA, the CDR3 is TGTGCCAGCAGCTCCTCGGACAGGGGGAACTACGAGCAGTACTTC. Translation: CASSSSDRGNYEQYF.

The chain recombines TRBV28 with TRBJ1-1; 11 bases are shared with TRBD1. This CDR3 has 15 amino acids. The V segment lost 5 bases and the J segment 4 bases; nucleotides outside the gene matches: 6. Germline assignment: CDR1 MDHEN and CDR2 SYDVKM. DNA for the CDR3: TGTGCCAGCAGTGCCGGACAGGGGGCCGGCACTGAAGCTTTCTTT. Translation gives CASSAGQGAGTEAFF.

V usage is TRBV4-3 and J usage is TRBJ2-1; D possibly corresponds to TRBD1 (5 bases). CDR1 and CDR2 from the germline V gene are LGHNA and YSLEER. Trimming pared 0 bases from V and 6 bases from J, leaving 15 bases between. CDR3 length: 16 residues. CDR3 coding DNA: TGCGCCAGCAGCCAAGATTGGAGACAGTTCGCCAATGAGCAGTTCTTC. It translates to CASSQDWRQFANEQFF.

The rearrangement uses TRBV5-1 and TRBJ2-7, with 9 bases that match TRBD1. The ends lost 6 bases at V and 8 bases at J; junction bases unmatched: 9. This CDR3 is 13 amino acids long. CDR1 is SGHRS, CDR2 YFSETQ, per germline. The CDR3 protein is CASKGQGSFQQYF. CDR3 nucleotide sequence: TGCGCCAGCAAGGGACAGGGTAGTTTCCAGCAGTACTTC. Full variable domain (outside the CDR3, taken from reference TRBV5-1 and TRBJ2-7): KAGVTQTPRYLIKTRGQQVTLSCSPISGHRSVSWYQQTPGQGLQFLFEYFSETQRNKGNFPGRFSGRQFSNSRSEMNVSTLELGDSALYLCASKGQGSFQQYFGPGTRLTVT.

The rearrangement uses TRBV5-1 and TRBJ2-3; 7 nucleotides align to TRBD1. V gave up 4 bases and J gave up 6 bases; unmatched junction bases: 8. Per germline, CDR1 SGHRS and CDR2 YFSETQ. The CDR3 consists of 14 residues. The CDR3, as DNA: TGCGCCAGCAGCCAAGGACAGGTTTTGGATACGCAGTATTTT. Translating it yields CASSQGQVLDTQYF.

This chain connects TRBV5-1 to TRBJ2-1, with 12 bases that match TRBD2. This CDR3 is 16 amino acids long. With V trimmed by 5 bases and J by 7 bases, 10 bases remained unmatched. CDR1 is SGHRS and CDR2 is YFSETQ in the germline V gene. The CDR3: CASRRLGLAGRNEQFF. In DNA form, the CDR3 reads TGCGCCAGCAGGAGGCTTGGACTAGCGGGACGGAATGAGCAGTTCTTC.

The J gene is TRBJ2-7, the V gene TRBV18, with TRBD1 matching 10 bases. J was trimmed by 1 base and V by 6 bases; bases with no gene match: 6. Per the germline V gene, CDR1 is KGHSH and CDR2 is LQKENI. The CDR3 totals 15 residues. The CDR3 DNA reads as TGTGCCAGCTCCCGCAGGGACAGGGGATCCTACGAGCAGTACTTC. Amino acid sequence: CASSRRDRGSYEQYF.

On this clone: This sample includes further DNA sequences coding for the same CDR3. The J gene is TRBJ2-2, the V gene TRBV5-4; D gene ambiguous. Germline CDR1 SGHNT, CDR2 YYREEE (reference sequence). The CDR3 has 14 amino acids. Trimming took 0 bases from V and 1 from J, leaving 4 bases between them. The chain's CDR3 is CASSLGGNTGELFF. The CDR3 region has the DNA TGTGCCAGCAGCTTGGGCGGGAACACCGGGGAGCTGTTTTTT.

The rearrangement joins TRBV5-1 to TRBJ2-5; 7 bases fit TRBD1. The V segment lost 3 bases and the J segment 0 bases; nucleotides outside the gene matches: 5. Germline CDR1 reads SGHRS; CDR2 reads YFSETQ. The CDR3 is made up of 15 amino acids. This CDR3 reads CASSSGDSYQETQYF. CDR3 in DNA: TGCGCCAGCAGCTCCGGGGACAGCTACCAAGAGACCCAGTACTTC.

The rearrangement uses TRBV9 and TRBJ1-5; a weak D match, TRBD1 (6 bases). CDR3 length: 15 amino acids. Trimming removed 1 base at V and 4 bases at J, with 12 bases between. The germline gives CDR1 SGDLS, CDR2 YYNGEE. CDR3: CASSVIRDKNQPQHF. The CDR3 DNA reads TGTGCCAGCAGCGTAATTCGGGACAAAAATCAGCCCCAGCATTTT.

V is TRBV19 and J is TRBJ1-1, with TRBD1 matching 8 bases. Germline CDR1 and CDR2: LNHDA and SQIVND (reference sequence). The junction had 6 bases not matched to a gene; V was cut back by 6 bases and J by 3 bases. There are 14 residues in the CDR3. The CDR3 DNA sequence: TGTGCCAGTAGACAGGGGGGAAGGGACACTGAAGCTTTCTTT. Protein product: CASRQGGRDTEAFF.

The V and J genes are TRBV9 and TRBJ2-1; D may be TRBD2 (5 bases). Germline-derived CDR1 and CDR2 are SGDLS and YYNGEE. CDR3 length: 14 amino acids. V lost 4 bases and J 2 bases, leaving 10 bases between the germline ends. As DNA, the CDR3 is TGTGCCAGCAGCTCTGGAGGCACCTACAATGAGCAGTTCTTC. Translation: CASSSGGTYNEQFF. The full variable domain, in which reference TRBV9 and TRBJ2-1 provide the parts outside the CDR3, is DSGVTQTPKHLITATGQRVTLRCSPRSGDLSVYWYQQSLDQGLQFLIQYYNGEERAKGNILERFSAQQFPDLHSELNLSSLELGDSALYFCASSSGGTYNEQFFGPGTRLTVL.

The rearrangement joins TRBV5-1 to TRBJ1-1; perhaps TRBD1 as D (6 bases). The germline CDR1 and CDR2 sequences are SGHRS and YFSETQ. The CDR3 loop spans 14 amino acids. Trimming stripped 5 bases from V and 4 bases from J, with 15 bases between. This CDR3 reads CASRDSGLSTEAFF. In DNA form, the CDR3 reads TGCGCCAGCAGGGACAGTGGCCTGTCCACTGAAGCTTTCTTT.

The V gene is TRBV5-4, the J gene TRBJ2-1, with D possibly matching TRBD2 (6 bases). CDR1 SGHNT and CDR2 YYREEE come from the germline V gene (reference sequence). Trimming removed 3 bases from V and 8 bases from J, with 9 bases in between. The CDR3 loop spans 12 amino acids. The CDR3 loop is CASSSGGHEQFF. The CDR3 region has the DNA TGTGCCAGCAGCTCTGGAGGGCATGAGCAGTTCTTC.

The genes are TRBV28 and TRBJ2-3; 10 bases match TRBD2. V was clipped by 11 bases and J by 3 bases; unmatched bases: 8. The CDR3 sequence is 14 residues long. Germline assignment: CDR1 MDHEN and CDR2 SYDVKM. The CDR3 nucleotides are TGTGCCTCAAGTACTAGCGGGATGACAGATACGCAGTATTTT. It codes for CASSTSGMTDTQYF.

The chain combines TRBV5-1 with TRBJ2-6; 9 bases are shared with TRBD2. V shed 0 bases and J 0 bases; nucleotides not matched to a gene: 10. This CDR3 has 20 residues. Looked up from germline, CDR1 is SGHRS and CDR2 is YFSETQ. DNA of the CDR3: TGCGCCAGCAGCTTGGTGGGGCGAGCGGGAGGTCGCTCTGGGGCCAACGTCCTGACTTTC. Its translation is CASSLVGRAGGRSGANVLTF.

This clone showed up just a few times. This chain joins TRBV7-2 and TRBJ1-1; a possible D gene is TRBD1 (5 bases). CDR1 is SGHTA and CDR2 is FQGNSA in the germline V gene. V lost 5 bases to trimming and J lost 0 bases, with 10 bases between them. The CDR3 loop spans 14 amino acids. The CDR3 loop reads CASSTGPMNTEAFF. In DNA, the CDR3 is TGTGCCAGCAGCACAGGCCCCATGAACACTGAAGCTTTCTTT.

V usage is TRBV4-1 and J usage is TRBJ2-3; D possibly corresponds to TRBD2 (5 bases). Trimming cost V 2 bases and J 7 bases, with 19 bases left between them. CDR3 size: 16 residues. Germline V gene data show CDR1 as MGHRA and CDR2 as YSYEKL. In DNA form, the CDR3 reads TGCGCCAGCAGCCAACCAACACGGGATCCCTTTCATACGCAGTATTTT. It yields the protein CASSQPTRDPFHTQYF.

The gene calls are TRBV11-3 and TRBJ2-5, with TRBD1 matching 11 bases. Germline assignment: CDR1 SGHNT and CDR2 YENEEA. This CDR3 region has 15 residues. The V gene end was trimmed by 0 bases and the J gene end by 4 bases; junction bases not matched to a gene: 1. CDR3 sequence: CASSLDGTGGETQYF. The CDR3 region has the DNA TGTGCCAGCAGCTTAGATGGGACAGGGGGAGAGACCCAGTACTTC.

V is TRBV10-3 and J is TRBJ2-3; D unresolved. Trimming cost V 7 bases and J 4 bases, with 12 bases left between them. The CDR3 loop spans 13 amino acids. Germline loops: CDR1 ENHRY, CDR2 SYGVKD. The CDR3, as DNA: TGTGCCATCACCTCACCAGGTTCAGATACGCAGTATTTT. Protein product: CAITSPGSDTQYF.